Shown below are 31 T cell receptor beta chains from a single sample sequenced in a study of T cell responses to AZD1222 COVID-19 vaccine. The protocol was immunoSEQ multiplex PCR, while the TCRdb copy is restricted to in-frame clones and leaves out a portion. The repertoire holds approximately 89,000 clones, with roughly 90% as singletons. Sequenced material: peripheral blood, taken on day 0 of AZD1222 vaccination. The receptors were gathered from an adult in good health.

This clone was seen only a few times. The chain links TRBV7-2 to TRBJ1-3; 8 bases map to TRBD1. Trimming took 6 bases from V and 4 from J; bases not matched to a gene: 8. Germline CDR1 is SGHTA and CDR2 is FQGNSA. This CDR3 is built from 15 residues. The CDR3 nucleotides are TGTGCCAGCAGATCACAGGGGGGCTCGGGAAACACCATATATTTT. Amino acid sequence: CASRSQGGSGNTIYF.

This chain joins TRBV30 and TRBJ1-1; D gene ambiguous. V was cut by 4 bases and J by 5 bases, with 14 bases left in between. The germline CDR1 and CDR2 sequences are GTSNPN and SVGIG (reference sequence). This CDR3 region has 13 residues. CDR3 loop: CAWKKTERTEAFF. CDR3 coding DNA: TGTGCCTGGAAAAAGACGGAAAGGACTGAAGCTTTCTTT.

Only one count was recorded for this clone. The V and J genes are TRBV28 and TRBJ1-6; maybe TRBD1 (5 bases). Trimming took 3 bases from V and 15 from J, leaving 18 bases between them. CDR1 and CDR2 (germline): MDHEN, SYDVKM. This CDR3 has 14 residues. The DNA for the CDR3 is TGTGCCAGCAGTTTCCCGGGGCCCGGAGAGGACCTCCACTTT. The encoded protein is CASSFPGPGEDLHF.

The V and J genes are TRBV18 and TRBJ2-7, with a weak D call TRBD2 (6 bases). The CDR3 totals 15 residues. Between the trimmed V and J ends, which lost 2 bases and 0 bases, there was a span of 11 bases. Germline V gene sequence: CDR1 KGHSH, CDR2 LQKENI. CDR3 region: CASSPAGRSSYEQYF. The DNA of the CDR3 is TGTGCCAGCTCACCAGCGGGACGGAGCTCCTACGAGCAGTACTTC. Variable domain in full (rest from reference TRBV18 and TRBJ2-7): NAGVMQNPRHLVRRRGQEARLRCSPMKGHSHVYWYRQLPEEGLKFMVYLQKENIIDESGMPKERFSAEFPKEGPSILRIQQVVRGDSAAYFCASSPAGRSSYEQYFGPGTRLTVT.

Comments on this clone: A read error may account for a junction end that differs from germline. J is TRBJ1-1 and V is TRBV4-1; D perhaps matches TRBD1 (5 bases). This CDR3 contains 15 residues. Germline-derived CDR1 and CDR2 are MGHRA and YSYEKL. This CDR3 reads CAGSLIPGVNTEAFF. DNA for the CDR3: TGCGCCGGCAGCCTGATCCCGGGGGTGAACACTGAAGCTTTCTTT.

This clone was counted a single time. The rearrangement links TRBV7-2 to TRBJ1-3; D remains unclear. The CDR3 runs to 14 residues. The germline CDR1 and CDR2 sequences are SGHTA and FQGNSA. Trimming cost V 4 bases and J 0 bases, with 7 bases left between them. The CDR3 reads CASSSQISGNTIYF. The CDR3 coding sequence is TGTGCCAGCAGCTCACAAATCTCTGGAAACACCATATATTTT.

This sequence joins TRBV5-6 and TRBJ2-7; 8 bases agree with TRBD1. This CDR3 is built from 14 residues. The V gene's germline CDR1 is SGHDT and CDR2 YYEEEE. With 3 bases clipped from V and 6 bases from J, the junction kept 8 bases outside the gene matches. The CDR3 is CASSYGTGHGEQYF. The CDR3 DNA is TGTGCCAGCAGCTACGGGACAGGCCATGGCGAGCAGTACTTC. The variable domain in full, completed from reference TRBV5-6 and TRBJ2-7, reads DAGVTQSPTHLIKTRGQQVTLRCSPKSGHDTVSWYQQALGQGPQFIFQYYEEEERQRGNFPDRFSGHQFPNYSSELNVNALLLGDSALYLCASSYGTGHGEQYFGPGTRLTVT.

The V and J genes are TRBV2 and TRBJ2-7, with no clear D. In germline, CDR1 is SNHLY, CDR2 FYNNEI. CDR3 size: 12 residues. Deletions cut 2 bases from V and 7 bases from J, with 9 bases between. In DNA, the CDR3 is TGTGCCAGCAGTGAAACTCTCGGGGAGCAGTACTTC. It specifies CASSETLGEQYF.

This clone was detected only once. The chain is built from TRBV7-9 and TRBJ2-5, with TRBD2 as a possible D gene (5 bases). V was shortened by 6 bases and J by 4 bases, with 12 bases between the two germline ends. From germline, CDR1 is SEHNR and CDR2 FQNEAQ (reference sequence). The CDR3 runs 13 residues. CDR3 sequence reads: CASRRVSGETQYF. CDR3 bases: TGTGCCAGCAGGCGGGTCTCGGGAGAGACCCAGTACTTC.

V gene TRBV15 combines with J gene TRBJ1-2; a weak D match, TRBD1 (6 bases). There are 13 residues in the CDR3. CDR1 is LNHNV, CDR2 YYDKDF, per germline (reference sequence). V lost 4 bases and J lost 4, with 10 bases in between. The CDR3 is CATSNDRPYGYTF. The CDR3 DNA sequence: TGTGCCACCAGCAATGACAGGCCCTATGGCTACACCTTC. Filled out from reference TRBV15 and TRBJ1-2, the complete variable domain reads DAMVIQNPRYQVTQFGKPVTLSCSQTLNHNVMYWYQQKSSQAPKLLFHYYDKDFNNEADTPDNFQSRRPNTSFCFLDIRSPGLGDTAMYLCATSNDRPYGYTFGSGTRLTVV.

The chain couples TRBV4-1 to TRBJ2-3, with 15 bases matching TRBD2. The CDR3 loop spans 19 amino acids. Germline V gene data show CDR1 as MGHRA and CDR2 as YSYEKL. V was clipped by 3 bases and J by 2 bases; unmatched bases: 9. The CDR3 reads CASSQPGLAGGLFTDTQYF. CDR3 sequence (DNA): TGCGCCAGCAGCCAGCCGGGACTAGCGGGGGGCCTTTTCACAGATACGCAGTATTTT.

The V call is TRBV4-3, the J call TRBJ2-1, with D uncertain. Per germline, CDR1 LGHNA and CDR2 YSLEER. V was clipped by 0 bases and J by 5 bases, with 11 bases between them. The CDR3 length is 15 residues. CDR3 in amino acids: CASSQDLLRDNEQFF. The CDR3 DNA sequence: TGCGCCAGCAGCCAAGATCTTCTACGGGACAATGAGCAGTTCTTC.

The genes are TRBV19 and TRBJ1-1; D ambiguous. V was cut by 5 bases and J by 3 bases, with 13 bases left in between. This CDR3 spans 14 amino acids. Germline V CDR1 and CDR2: LNHDA, SQIVND (reference sequence). As DNA, the CDR3 is TGTGCCAGTAGTCCCACTCCTCACGACACTGAAGCTTTCTTT. It encodes CASSPTPHDTEAFF.

The chain uses TRBV11-2 and TRBJ2-7; unclear D gene. V was pared by 3 bases and J by 5 bases, with 8 bases between. The CDR3 has 12 amino acids. Germline values: CDR1 SGHAT, CDR2 FQNNGV. CDR3 nucleotides: TGTGCCAGCAGCTTTTCCGGAGACGAGCAGTACTTC. Protein: CASSFSGDEQYF.

This chain uses TRBV5-1 with TRBJ1-3; no clear D gene. The CDR3 runs to 16 residues. V dropped 0 bases and J dropped 1 base, with 11 bases sitting between them. Germline V gene data show CDR1 as SGHRS and CDR2 as YFSETQ. The CDR3 nucleotides are TGCGCCAGCAGCTTGGGGCCGGGAAATTCTGGAAACACCATATATTTT. It translates to CASSLGPGNSGNTIYF.

This chain links TRBV18 with TRBJ1-3, with 7 bases lining up with TRBD1. V lost 1 base and J lost 0; bases outside the gene matches: 6. Looked up from germline, CDR1 is KGHSH and CDR2 is LQKENI. The CDR3 has 17 amino acids. CDR3 in DNA: TGTGCCAGCTCACCACTGTCGACAGGGAGCTCTGGAAACACCATATATTTT. It translates to CASSPLSTGSSGNTIYF.

The chain combines TRBV5-4 with TRBJ2-7, with D unclear. Trimming left V 7 bases short and J 2 bases short, with 10 bases between. The CDR3 loop spans 12 amino acids. Germline V gives CDR1 SGHNT, CDR2 YYREEE (reference sequence). Written as DNA, the CDR3 is TGTGCCAGCCGTGACTCAACCTACGAGCAGTACTTC. Residues: CASRDSTYEQYF.

The J gene is TRBJ1-4, the V gene TRBV27; 7 bases fit TRBD1. This CDR3 is built from 15 residues. V lost 5 bases and J lost 4; bases outside the gene matches: 7. CDR1 is MNHEY and CDR2 is SMNVEV in the germline V gene (reference sequence). DNA for the CDR3: TGTGCCAGCAGTATCGGACAGGAGAATAATGAAAAACTGTTTTTT. It specifies CASSIGQENNEKLFF. Filled out from reference TRBV27 and TRBJ1-4, the complete variable domain reads EAQVTQNPRYLITVTGKKLTVTCSQNMNHEYMSWYRQDPGLGLRQIYYSMNVEVTDKGDVPEGYKVSRKEKRNFPLILESPSPNQTSLYFCASSIGQENNEKLFFGSGTQLSVL.

This clone has a single count. The V and J genes are TRBV29-1 and TRBJ1-1, with D perhaps matching TRBD1 (5 bases). Trimming left V 4 bases short and J 6 bases short, with 12 bases between. CDR3 length: 12 residues. In germline, CDR1 is SQVTM, CDR2 ANQGSEA. CDR3 sequence (DNA): TGCAGCGTTGGACAGTTAAACGCTGAAGCTTTCTTT. It is translated as CSVGQLNAEAFF. The full variable domain, in which reference TRBV29-1 and TRBJ1-1 provide the parts outside the CDR3, is SAVISQKPSRDICQRGTSLTIQCQVDSQVTMMFWYRQQPGQSLTLIATANQGSEATYESGFVIDKFPISRPNLTFSTLTVSNMSPEDSSIYLCSVGQLNAEAFFGQGTRLTVV.

The J gene is TRBJ2-3, the V gene TRBV11-3; D perhaps matches TRBD1 (5 bases). The CDR3 runs 12 residues. Germline V lookup: CDR1 SGHNT, CDR2 YENEEA. V lost 5 bases and J lost 6, with 9 bases in between. In DNA form, the CDR3 reads TGTGCCAGCAGCAGGGGTGAGGATACGCAGTATTTT. Protein: CASSRGEDTQYF. Together with reference TRBV11-3 and TRBJ2-3, the CDR3 gives the full variable domain: EAGVVQSPRYKIIEKKQPVAFWCNPISGHNTLYWYLQNLGQGPELLIRYENEEAVDDSQLPKDRFSAERLKGVDSTLKIQPAELGDSAVYLCASSRGEDTQYFGPGTRLTVL.

In its sample, this clone was seen once. V is TRBV2 and J is TRBJ1-2, with D unclear. V lost 1 base, J lost 5 bases, and 11 bases lay in between. CDR3 length: 14 residues. Germline values: CDR1 SNHLY, CDR2 FYNNEI. As DNA, the CDR3 is TGTGCCAGCAGTGAAGACGGATGGCCTTATGGCTACACCTTC. Protein: CASSEDGWPYGYTF.

The V call is TRBV4-1, the J call TRBJ2-5; 8 positions agree with TRBD2. CDR1 MGHRA and CDR2 YSYEKL come from the germline V gene. The V gene end was trimmed by 0 bases and the J gene end by 4 bases; junction bases not matched to a gene: 7. The CDR3 contains 16 residues. CDR3 in DNA: TGCGCCAGCAGCCAAGATCGGGGGGGTTGGCCAGAGACCCAGTACTTC. This encodes CASSQDRGGWPETQYF.

The chain employs TRBV6-1 and TRBJ1-5; D remains ambiguous. The V end lost 6 bases, the J end lost 4 bases, and 10 bases lay between the germline ends. This CDR3 is built from 13 residues. Germline CDR1 reads MNHNS; CDR2 reads SASEGT. The CDR3 is CASSLQMNQPQHF. The CDR3 nucleotides read TGTGCCAGCAGCCTACAAATGAATCAGCCCCAGCATTTT.

The CDR3 nucleotides are TGTGCCAGCACTTATCCGATGAATAGCAATCAGCCCCAGCATTTT. The encoded protein is CASTYPMNSNQPQHF. The chain has TRBV7-4 and TRBJ1-5; D ambiguous. The CDR3 is made up of 15 amino acids. V was cut by 7 bases and J by 0 bases, with 13 bases left in between. CDR1 SGHVT and CDR2 SQSDAQ come from the germline V gene.

The chain employs TRBV7-8 and TRBJ1-2, with TRBD1 matching 12 bases. After removal of 3 bases from V and 5 bases from J, the junction contained 10 bases not matched to a gene. In germline, CDR1 is SGHVS, CDR2 FQNEAQ. The CDR3 extends over 17 amino acids. CDR3 nucleotides: TGTGCCAGCAGCTTCAACCCGGGACAGGGGGCGGAGTATGGCTACACCTTC. Residues: CASSFNPGQGAEYGYTF.

The chain joins TRBV4-3 to TRBJ1-2; possibly TRBD1 for D (5 bases). The length of the CDR3 is 13 residues. Germline V gives CDR1 LGHNA, CDR2 YSLEER. The V gene lost 4 bases and the J gene lost 4 bases, with 10 bases spanning the gap. The CDR3 reads CASSPGDSYGYTF. The CDR3 nucleotides read TGCGCCAGCAGCCCAGGAGACAGCTATGGCTACACCTTC.

This chain's CDR3 is CASSAPTSGGFDDEQFF. DNA for the CDR3: TGTGCCAGCAGCGCTCCAACTAGCGGGGGTTTTGACGATGAGCAGTTCTTC. The chain joins TRBV9 to TRBJ2-1; 11 bases match TRBD2. V was clipped by 3 bases and J by 8 bases; unmatched bases: 13. CDR1 is SGDLS, CDR2 YYNGEE, per germline. This CDR3 has 17 residues. Full variable domain (outside the CDR3, taken from reference TRBV9 and TRBJ2-1): DSGVTQTPKHLITATGQRVTLRCSPRSGDLSVYWYQQSLDQGLQFLIQYYNGEERAKGNILERFSAQQFPDLHSELNLSSLELGDSALYFCASSAPTSGGFDDEQFFGPGTRLTVL.

In regard to this clone: At one boundary the junction diverges from the germline segment, which might be a read error. The rearrangement links TRBV7-2 to TRBJ1-1; no firm D call. The CDR3 runs to 15 residues. CDR1 is SGHTA and CDR2 is FQGNSA in the germline V gene. The chain's CDR3 is CASTLRTAMNTEAFF. The CDR3 DNA is TGTGCCAGCACCTTAAGGACGGCCATGAACACTGAAGCTTTCTTT.

The CDR3 reads CASSQGDSRNEQFF. The CDR3, as DNA: TGTGCCAGCAGCCAAGGGGACTCACGGAATGAGCAGTTCTTC. The chain is built from TRBV3-1 (or the pseudogene TRBV3-2) and TRBJ2-1, with a tentative D call TRBD2 (6 bases). The CDR3 is made up of 14 amino acids. V was cut by 1 base and J by 7 bases, with 11 bases left in between. Germline V lookup: CDR1 LGHDT, CDR2 YNNKEL (reference sequence).

This clone was counted a single time. In nucleotides, the CDR3 is TGCAGCGTTGCCGGCAGGGGTTTTTATAATTCACCCCTCCACTTT. Protein: CSVAGRGFYNSPLHF. The V gene is TRBV29-1, the J gene TRBJ1-6; perhaps TRBD1 as D (6 bases). The CDR3 extends over 15 amino acids. Trimming removed 4 bases from V and 4 bases from J, with 14 bases in between. Germline V lookup: CDR1 SQVTM, CDR2 ANQGSEA.

The CDR3 reads CAWSTGLGSGNTIYF. The CDR3 DNA follows: TGTGCCTGGAGTACCGGCTTGGGCTCTGGAAACACCATATATTTT. The rearrangement joins TRBV30 to TRBJ1-3; no reliable D call. V was clipped by 2 bases and J by 0 bases, with 11 bases between them. The CDR3 length is 15 residues. The germline V gene has CDR1 GTSNPN and CDR2 SVGIG (reference sequence). Full variable domain (missing parts from reference TRBV30 and TRBJ1-3): SQTIHQWPATLVQPVGSPLSLECTVEGTSNPNLYWYRQAAGRGLQLLFYSVGIGQISSEVPQNLSASRPQDRQFILSSKKLLLSDSGFYLCAWSTGLGSGNTIYFGEGSWLTVV.